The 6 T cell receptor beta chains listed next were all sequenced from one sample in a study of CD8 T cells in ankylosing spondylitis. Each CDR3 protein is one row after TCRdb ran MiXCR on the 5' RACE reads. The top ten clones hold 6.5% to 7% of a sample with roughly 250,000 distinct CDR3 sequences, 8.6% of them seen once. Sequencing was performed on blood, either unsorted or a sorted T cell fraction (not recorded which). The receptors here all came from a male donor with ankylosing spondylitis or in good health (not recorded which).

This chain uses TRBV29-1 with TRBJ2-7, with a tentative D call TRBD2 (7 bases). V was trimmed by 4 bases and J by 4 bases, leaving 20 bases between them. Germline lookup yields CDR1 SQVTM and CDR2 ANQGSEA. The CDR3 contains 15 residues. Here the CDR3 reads CSVAPGEGVMYEQYF. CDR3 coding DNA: TGCAGCGTTGCCCCCGGGGAGGGGGTAATGTACGAGCAGTACTTC.

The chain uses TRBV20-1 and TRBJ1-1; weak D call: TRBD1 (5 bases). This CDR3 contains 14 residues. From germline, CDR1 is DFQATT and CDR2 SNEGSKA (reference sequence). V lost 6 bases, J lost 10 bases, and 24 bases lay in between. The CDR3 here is CSAEFQGVMLGAFF. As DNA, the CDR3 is TGCAGTGCCGAATTCCAGGGCGTGATGCTGGGAGCTTTCTTT.

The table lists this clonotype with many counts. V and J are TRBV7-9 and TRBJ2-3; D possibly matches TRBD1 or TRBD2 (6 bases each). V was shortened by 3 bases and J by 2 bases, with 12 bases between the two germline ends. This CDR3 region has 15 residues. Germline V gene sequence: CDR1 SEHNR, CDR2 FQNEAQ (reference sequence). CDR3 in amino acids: CASSLVGGYTDTQYF. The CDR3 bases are TGTGCCAGCAGCTTGGTCGGGGGCTACACAGATACGCAGTATTTT.

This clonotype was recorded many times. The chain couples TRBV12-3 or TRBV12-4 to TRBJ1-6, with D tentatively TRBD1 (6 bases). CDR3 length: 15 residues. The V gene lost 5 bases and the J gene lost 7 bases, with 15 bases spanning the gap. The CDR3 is CASSPEGGMNSPLHF. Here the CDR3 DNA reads TGTGCCAGCAGTCCCGAGGGGGGCATGAATTCACCCCTCCACTTT.

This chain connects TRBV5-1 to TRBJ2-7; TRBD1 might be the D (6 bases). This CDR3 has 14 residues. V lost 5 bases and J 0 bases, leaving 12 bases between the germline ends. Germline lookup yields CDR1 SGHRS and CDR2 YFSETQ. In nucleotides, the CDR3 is TGCGCCAGCAGATCACAGGGCGACTCCTACGAGCAGTACTTC. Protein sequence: CASRSQGDSYEQYF.

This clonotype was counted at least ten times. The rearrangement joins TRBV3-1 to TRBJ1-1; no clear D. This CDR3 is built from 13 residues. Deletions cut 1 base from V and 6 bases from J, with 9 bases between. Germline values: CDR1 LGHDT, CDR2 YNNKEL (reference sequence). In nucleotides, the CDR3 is TGTGCCAGCAGCCAAGGGGTACGCGCTGAAGCTTTCTTT. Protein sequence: CASSQGVRAEAFF.